The clone carrying this T cell receptor beta chain was picked up a small number of times. Antigen unknown. Primed by a sample-barcoded 5' primer and a J-beta primer mix, a second PCR proceeded for 7 to 11 cycles. The template-switch adaptor, which had 12 random nucleotides, put a tag on each cDNA molecule. TCRdb processed the 5' RACE reads anew with MiXCR; each CDR3 protein has one entry. The repertoire holds about 680,000 distinct CDR3 sequences, with around half as singletons. CDR1 MNHNS and CDR2 SASEGT come from the germline V gene. The CDR3 has 17 residues. The trim removed 5 bases at V and 3 bases at J, leaving 9 bases unmatched. The sample belongs to a study of blood T cells in healthy people across ages. Study summary: Template switching picked up about one barcoded beta molecule for each two T cells.

Study observations and caveats: Researchers deemed the diversity estimates from one million T cells underestimates. Older age coincided with a roughly linear decline in TCR beta diversity per million T cells.

Material: blood. The chain is built from TRBV6-1 and TRBJ2-3, with TRBD1 matching over 12 bases. The clonotype comes from a woman aged 55-75 years in good health. The DNA for the CDR3 is TGTGCCAGCAGTCGCCGGGACAGGGGGCGGGTGACAGATACGCAGTATTTT. Protein product: CASSRRDRGRVTDTQYF.